The 18 T cell receptor beta chains reported below all come from one sample, sequenced in a study of blood T cell repertoires in COVID-19. Data came from immunoSEQ multiplex PCR; TCRdb stores just in-frame clones and leaves some out. This table has about 480,000 clones, roughly 89% appearing once. Specimen: peripheral blood. Receptors originate from a man aged 18-30 years with COVID-19, enrolled during active disease.

This clone was seen once. The V call is TRBV6-1, the J call TRBJ2-5; D call uncertain. Germline V gene sequence: CDR1 MNHNS, CDR2 SASEGT. With 2 bases removed from V and 3 bases from J, the gap between germline ends came to 31 bases. The CDR3 runs 21 residues. The CDR3 sequence: CASSERVAGYLPKSQKETQYF. In DNA, the CDR3 is TGTGCCAGCAGTGAACGGGTGGCCGGCTATCTGCCCAAATCCCAAAAAGAGACCCAGTACTTC.

V is TRBV11-2 and J is TRBJ2-7; 8 bases map to TRBD2. Germline CDR1 is SGHAT and CDR2 is FQNNGV. V lost 0 bases, J lost 4 bases, and 5 bases stayed unmatched. CDR3 length: 15 residues. CDR3 region: CASSLEVSGKYEQYF. The DNA for the CDR3 is TGTGCCAGCAGCTTAGAGGTTAGCGGGAAATACGAGCAGTACTTC.

The CDR3 DNA follows: TGTGCCAGCAGTTTAGTGGCGACAACCTACGAGCAGTACTTC. It encodes CASSLVATTYEQYF. The V call is TRBV6-2 or TRBV6-3, the J call TRBJ2-7; D call uncertain. V was trimmed by 4 bases and J by 2 bases, leaving 12 bases between them. Germline V gene lookup returns CDR1 MNHEY and CDR2 SVGEGT. The CDR3 extends over 14 amino acids.

The chain carries TRBV7-9 and TRBJ2-5; 8 bases fit TRBD2. CDR3 length equals 15 residues. Per the germline V gene, CDR1 is SEHNR and CDR2 is FQNEAQ (reference sequence). The V segment lost 5 bases and the J segment 3 bases; nucleotides outside the gene matches: 8. As DNA, the CDR3 is TGTGCCAGCAGCGTCGGGCTAGCGGGCGAAGAGACCCAGTACTTC. It codes for CASSVGLAGEETQYF.

The chain has TRBV29-1 and TRBJ2-3; TRBD2 aligns across 12 bases. Germline loops: CDR1 SQVTM, CDR2 ANQGSEA. Trimming cost V 4 bases and J 2 bases; bases outside gene matches: 1. This CDR3 spans 14 amino acids. The CDR3 here is CSVASGRATDTQYF. The CDR3 nucleotides are TGCAGCGTTGCTAGCGGGAGGGCCACAGATACGCAGTATTTT.

This clone is a singleton in its sample. This chain connects TRBV2 to TRBJ1-2; the D is unclear. CDR3 length: 13 residues. Trimming took 7 bases from V and 7 from J, leaving 16 bases between them. Germline-derived CDR1 and CDR2 are SNHLY and FYNNEI. The CDR3 region has the DNA TGTGCCAGCACCGACCGACGGGGTCCTGGCTACACCTTC. Amino acid sequence: CASTDRRGPGYTF.

Comment on this clone: This may be a read error: a much more frequent sequence differs by one nucleotide. Within the sample, other DNA sequences also encode this same CDR3. The rearrangement links TRBV25-1 to TRBJ1-2; maybe TRBD1 (6 bases). Germline values: CDR1 MGHDK, CDR2 SYGVNS. The CDR3 has 12 residues. The ends were cut back, 3 bases at V and 4 bases at J, with 6 bases in the middle. This CDR3 is CASSDRGYGYTF. CDR3 DNA sequence: TGTGCCAGCAGTGACAGGGGCTATGGCTACACCTTC.

This clone appeared once. The chain uses TRBV9 and TRBJ2-6; D perhaps matches TRBD1 (6 bases). The CDR3 is 15 residues long. Germline CDR1 reads SGDLS; CDR2 reads YYNGEE. Trimming removed 4 bases at V and 1 base at J, with 9 bases between. This chain's CDR3 is CASSYTGSGANVLTF. In DNA form, the CDR3 reads TGTGCCAGCAGCTACACAGGGTCTGGGGCCAACGTCCTGACTTTC.

With respect to this clone: Sequence at one end of the junction differs from germline and may be a read error. The gene calls are TRBV4-2 and TRBJ1-2; 7 bases are a match to TRBD1. The CDR3 loop spans 12 amino acids. Per the germline V gene, CDR1 is LGHNA and CDR2 is YNFKEQ. CDR3 bases: TGTGCCAGCAGCCAAGGGTCTGGACAGGCCTCCTTC. Its translation: CASSQGSGQASF.

This clone occurred once. The chain combines TRBV19 with TRBJ1-2, with 9 bases identical to TRBD1. J gave up 5 bases and V 5 bases, and 9 bases lay outside the gene matches. The length of the CDR3 is 15 residues. Germline CDR1 is LNHDA and CDR2 is SQIVND (reference sequence). Here the CDR3 DNA reads TGTGCCAGTAGTCCAACCGGGACAGGGATATATGGCTACACCTTC. It yields the protein CASSPTGTGIYGYTF.

The J gene is TRBJ1-5, the V gene TRBV19; D is uncertain. CDR1 LNHDA and CDR2 SQIVND come from the germline V gene (reference sequence). CDR3 size: 13 residues. Trimming removed 0 bases at V and 7 bases at J, with 7 bases between. CDR3 sequence reads: CASSIDFEQPQHF. The CDR3 coding sequence is TGTGCCAGTAGTATAGATTTTGAGCAGCCCCAGCATTTT.

The chain couples TRBV20-1 to TRBJ1-6; D might be TRBD1 (5 bases). There are 15 residues in the CDR3. The ends were cut back, 3 bases at V and 0 bases at J, with 9 bases in the middle. Looked up from germline, CDR1 is DFQATT and CDR2 is SNEGSKA (reference sequence). The CDR3 is CSASGRGSYNSPLHF. CDR3 DNA: TGCAGTGCTAGTGGGAGGGGCTCCTATAATTCACCCCTCCACTTT.

This clone was seen only once. The chain couples TRBV5-6 to TRBJ2-2; 7 positions agree with TRBD1. V was pared by 4 bases and J by 7 bases, with 10 bases of the junction left unmatched. Germline CDR1 reads SGHDT; CDR2 reads YYEEEE. The CDR3 is made up of 15 amino acids. The CDR3 nucleotides read TGTGCCAGCAGCCTTACCGGGACAGCTATCGGGGAGCTGTTTTTT. Its protein is CASSLTGTAIGELFF. Variable domain in full (rest from reference TRBV5-6 and TRBJ2-2): DAGVTQSPTHLIKTRGQQVTLRCSPKSGHDTVSWYQQALGQGPQFIFQYYEEEERQRGNFPDRFSGHQFPNYSSELNVNALLLGDSALYLCASSLTGTAIGELFFGEGSRLTVL.

CDR3 DNA: TGCAGCGCCGGGACTAGCGGAGCTAGCACAGATACGCAGTATTTT. Its protein is CSAGTSGASTDTQYF. This chain joins TRBV29-1 and TRBJ2-3, with 11 nucleotides matching TRBD2. The length of the CDR3 is 15 residues. After removal of 7 bases from V and 0 bases from J, the junction contained 6 bases not matched to a gene. Per germline, CDR1 SQVTM and CDR2 ANQGSEA.

The chain recombines TRBV19 with TRBJ2-1; 10 bases are shared with TRBD2. This CDR3 has 15 residues. The junction had 5 bases not matched to a gene; V was cut back by 4 bases and J by 5 bases. CDR1 is LNHDA, CDR2 SQIVND, per germline (reference sequence). The CDR3: CASSRASGGNNEQFF. Here the CDR3 DNA reads TGTGCCAGTAGTAGGGCTAGCGGGGGTAACAATGAGCAGTTCTTC.

This clone was observed a few times. The rearrangement uses TRBV5-1 and TRBJ1-1; no definite D call. The V and J ends lost 2 bases and 0 bases respectively, with 5 bases between them. The CDR3 is 13 amino acids. Per germline, CDR1 SGHRS and CDR2 YFSETQ. CDR3 loop: CASSLEMNTEAFF. CDR3 nucleotides: TGCGCCAGCAGCTTAGAGATGAACACTGAAGCTTTCTTT.

V and J are TRBV11-2 and TRBJ2-7; 13 bases are shared with TRBD2. The CDR3 sequence is 18 residues long. Germline V CDR1 and CDR2: SGHAT, FQNNGV. V trimming: 8 bases; J trimming: 4 bases; junction bases outside the gene matches: 17. DNA of the CDR3: TGTGCCAGCCGGGAGGGGCGGACTAGCGGGAGAGGGGATTACGAGCAGTACTTC. As protein: CASREGRTSGRGDYEQYF.

The chain is built from TRBV6-5 and TRBJ2-2; the match to TRBD1 covers 8 bases. The CDR3 contains 13 residues. The V segment lost 4 bases and the J segment 7 bases; nucleotides outside the gene matches: 2. CDR1 is MNHEY, CDR2 SVGAGI, per germline. The CDR3 sequence is CASSLTGVGELFF. CDR3 nucleotides: TGTGCCAGCAGTTTGACAGGGGTCGGGGAGCTGTTTTTT.